This is a list of T cell receptor beta chains from one sample in a study of blood T cell repertoires in COVID-19. Generated by immunoSEQ multiplex PCR, the TCRdb table keeps only in-frame clones and is missing some. The sample lists tens of thousands of clones; nearly 90% were seen once. Sequencing was done on a sample of peripheral blood. The receptors come from a man aged 50 to 60 with active COVID-19. CDR3s include the opening cysteine and the closing phenylalanine or tryptophan. Each record gives: clone size, D gene, J gene, V gene, CDR3 protein, CDR3 DNA. A D gene is named only where the DNA matches it firmly. The size of a clone is reported for some rows only, either as once, few or many, or as a class for expanded clones.

abundance: -; d_gene: TRBD1; j_gene: TRBJ2-2; v_gene: TRBV29-1; CDR3aa: CSGRTGGSNTGELFF; CDR3nt: TGCAGCGGTAGAACAGGGGGCTCGAACACCGGGGAGCTGTTTTTT
abundance: -; d_gene: -; j_gene: TRBJ1-6; v_gene: TRBV19; CDR3aa: CASSIESTYNSPLHF; CDR3nt: TGTGCCAGTAGTATAGAGTCCACCTATAATTCACCCCTCCACTTT
abundance: -; d_gene: TRBD1; j_gene: TRBJ1-2; v_gene: TRBV19; CDR3aa: CASNSDRGRFGYTF; CDR3nt: TGTGCCAGTAACTCGGACAGGGGGCGATTTGGCTACACCTTC
abundance: -; d_gene: TRBD2; j_gene: TRBJ2-7; v_gene: TRBV5-1; CDR3aa: CASSQGLAGGREQYF; CDR3nt: TGCGCCAGCAGCCAAGGACTAGCGGGGGGGCGCGAGCAGTACTTC
abundance: few; d_gene: TRBD1; j_gene: TRBJ1-2; v_gene: TRBV20-1; CDR3aa: CSARTGEGYTF; CDR3nt: TGCAGTGCTCGGACAGGGGAGGGCTACACCTTC
abundance: -; d_gene: -; j_gene: TRBJ1-5; v_gene: TRBV28; CDR3aa: CASRTGVANQPQHF; CDR3nt: TGTGCCAGCAGAACAGGCGTGGCCAATCAGCCCCAGCATTTT
abundance: -; d_gene: -; j_gene: TRBJ2-7; v_gene: TRBV6-1; CDR3aa: CASSETSYEQYF; CDR3nt: TGTGCCAGCAGTGAAACAAGCTACGAGCAGTACTTC
abundance: -; d_gene: -; j_gene: TRBJ1-2; v_gene: TRBV6-4; CDR3aa: CASSDSSHVVHPGGYTF; CDR3nt: TGTGCCAGCAGTGACTCATCCCACGTCGTCCATCCCGGGGGCTACACCTTC
abundance: -; d_gene: TRBD1; j_gene: TRBJ2-2; v_gene: TRBV24-1; CDR3aa: CATRGQGATGELFF; CDR3nt: TGTGCCACCAGGGGACAGGGGGCCACCGGGGAGCTGTTTTTT
abundance: once; d_gene: -; j_gene: TRBJ2-2; v_gene: TRBV10-3; CDR3aa: CAISESTAYTGELFF; CDR3nt: TGTGCCATCAGTGAGTCGACAGCATACACCGGGGAGCTGTTTTTT
abundance: -; d_gene: -; j_gene: TRBJ2-5; v_gene: TRBV7-2; CDR3aa: CASSSRRDSQETQYF; CDR3nt: TGTGCCAGCAGCTCCCGACGGGACTCGCAAGAGACCCAGTACTTC
abundance: once; d_gene: -; j_gene: TRBJ1-2; v_gene: TRBV19; CDR3aa: CASSPQFSGASPYGYTF; CDR3nt: TGTGCCAGTAGTCCCCAATTTTCTGGGGCCTCCCCTTATGGCTACACCTTC
abundance: -; d_gene: TRBD2; j_gene: TRBJ2-5; v_gene: TRBV4-1; CDR3aa: CASSQRPGLAETQYF; CDR3nt: TGCGCCAGCAGCCAGAGACCGGGACTAGCGGAGACCCAGTACTTC
abundance: -; d_gene: -; j_gene: TRBJ1-3; v_gene: TRBV29-1; CDR3aa: CSVEVPGSSGNTIYF; CDR3nt: TGCAGCGTTGAGGTGCCAGGGTCCTCTGGAAACACCATATATTTT
abundance: -; d_gene: -; j_gene: TRBJ1-4; v_gene: TRBV29-1; CDR3aa: CSVMTPPRGKKLFF; CDR3nt: TGCAGCGTTATGACCCCCCCCCGAGGCAAAAAACTGTTTTTT
abundance: -; d_gene: TRBD1; j_gene: TRBJ1-2; v_gene: TRBV19; CDR3aa: CASETIRTGNYGYTF; CDR3nt: TGTGCCAGTGAGACGATACGGACAGGGAACTATGGCTACACCTTC
abundance: -; d_gene: TRBD1; j_gene: TRBJ2-5; v_gene: TRBV5-1; CDR3aa: CASQQGAEETQYF; CDR3nt: TGCGCCAGCCAGCAGGGGGCTGAGGAGACCCAGTACTTC
abundance: few; d_gene: -; j_gene: TRBJ2-7; v_gene: TRBV5-1; CDR3aa: CASSLETGTYYEQYF; CDR3nt: TGCGCCAGCAGCTTGGAAACAGGAACTTACTACGAGCAGTACTTC
abundance: -; d_gene: TRBD2; j_gene: TRBJ2-3; v_gene: TRBV5-4; CDR3aa: CASSMGLADPTDTQYF; CDR3nt: TGTGCCAGCAGCATGGGACTAGCGGATCCCACAGATACGCAGTATTTT
abundance: -; d_gene: -; j_gene: TRBJ1-2; v_gene: TRBV25-1; CDR3aa: CASSGLRGARYGYTF; CDR3nt: TGTGCCAGCAGTGGCCTCCGGGGGGCGAGGTATGGCTACACCTTC
abundance: -; d_gene: TRBD1; j_gene: TRBJ1-1; v_gene: TRBV9; CDR3aa: CASSARPGQAPGAFF; CDR3nt: TGTGCCAGCAGCGCCCGCCCCGGACAGGCCCCCGGAGCTTTCTTT
abundance: -; d_gene: TRBD1; j_gene: TRBJ2-5; v_gene: TRBV7-9; CDR3aa: CASSFFGQGVETQYF; CDR3nt: TGTGCCAGCAGCTTCTTCGGACAGGGAGTAGAGACCCAGTACTTC
abundance: -; d_gene: -; j_gene: TRBJ2-1; v_gene: TRBV25-1; CDR3aa: CASFRSGDPYNEQFF; CDR3nt: TGTGCCAGCTTCAGATCAGGGGATCCATACAATGAGCAGTTCTTC
abundance: -; d_gene: TRBD1; j_gene: TRBJ2-7; v_gene: TRBV11-2; CDR3aa: CASSPLQGARVSYEQYF; CDR3nt: TGTGCCAGCAGCCCTCTACAGGGGGCAAGGGTCAGCTACGAGCAGTACTTC
abundance: -; d_gene: -; j_gene: TRBJ2-4; v_gene: TRBV11-2; CDR3aa: CASRLRTGGGDIQYF; CDR3nt: TGTGCCAGCAGATTGAGGACCGGAGGGGGGGACATTCAGTACTTC
abundance: -; d_gene: -; j_gene: TRBJ1-1; v_gene: TRBV6-5; CDR3aa: CASSYSTNTEAFF; CDR3nt: TGTGCCAGCAGTTACTCGACAAACACTGAAGCTTTCTTT
abundance: -; d_gene: -; j_gene: TRBJ1-4; v_gene: TRBV6-5; CDR3aa: CASRDPGGNEKLFF; CDR3nt: TGTGCCAGCAGAGACCCGGGGGGTAATGAAAAACTGTTTTTT
abundance: -; d_gene: TRBD1; j_gene: TRBJ2-2; v_gene: TRBV7-9; CDR3aa: CASSPPRQGAGELFF; CDR3nt: TGTGCCAGCAGCCCACCACGACAGGGGGCCGGGGAGCTGTTTTTT
abundance: -; d_gene: -; j_gene: TRBJ2-5; v_gene: TRBV13; CDR3aa: CASSSGIAQYF; CDR3nt: TGTGCCAGCAGCTCGGGGATTGCCCAGTACTTC
abundance: -; d_gene: -; j_gene: TRBJ1-2; v_gene: TRBV5-4; CDR3aa: CASSFWQVEGYTF; CDR3nt: TGTGCCAGCAGCTTCTGGCAGGTCGAGGGCTACACCTTC
abundance: -; d_gene: -; j_gene: TRBJ2-1; v_gene: TRBV7-9; CDR3aa: CASSRTAGRYNEQFF; CDR3nt: TGTGCCAGCAGTCGGACAGCCGGGCGGTACAATGAGCAGTTCTTC
abundance: -; d_gene: TRBD1; j_gene: TRBJ2-7; v_gene: TRBV3-1/TRBV3-2; CDR3aa: CASSLIPGQGDRQYF; CDR3nt: TGTGCCAGCAGCCTAATCCCGGGACAGGGAGATAGGCAGTACTTC
abundance: -; d_gene: -; j_gene: TRBJ2-3; v_gene: TRBV9; CDR3aa: CASSRGGGGGDTQYF; CDR3nt: TGTGCCAGCTCGCGGGGCGGGGGCGGCGGAGATACGCAGTATTTT
abundance: -; d_gene: TRBD1; j_gene: TRBJ1-2; v_gene: TRBV28; CDR3aa: CASSSTGTYGYTF; CDR3nt: TGTGCCAGCAGTTCGACAGGGACATATGGCTACACCTTC
abundance: -; d_gene: -; j_gene: TRBJ1-3; v_gene: TRBV5-5; CDR3aa: CASSFDGSGNTGNTIYF; CDR3nt: TGTGCCAGCAGCTTTGACGGGAGTGGAAACACTGGAAACACCATATATTTT
abundance: -; d_gene: TRBD1; j_gene: TRBJ1-5; v_gene: TRBV19; CDR3aa: CASRTDRGPNQPQHF; CDR3nt: TGTGCCAGTAGAACTGACAGGGGCCCCAATCAGCCCCAGCATTTT
abundance: once; d_gene: -; j_gene: TRBJ2-1; v_gene: TRBV6-6; CDR3aa: CASSRGSYNEQFF; CDR3nt: TGTGCCAGCAGTAGGGGCTCCTACAATGAGCAGTTCTTC
abundance: few; d_gene: -; j_gene: TRBJ1-5; v_gene: TRBV2; CDR3aa: CASRGVGVAGNQPQHF; CDR3nt: TGTGCCAGCAGAGGGGTTGGGGTGGCGGGCAATCAGCCCCAGCATTTT
abundance: -; d_gene: -; j_gene: TRBJ1-1; v_gene: TRBV11-1; CDR3aa: CASSFGGVDTEAFF; CDR3nt: TGTGCCAGCAGCTTCGGGGGAGTTGACACTGAAGCTTTCTTT
abundance: few; d_gene: -; j_gene: TRBJ1-1; v_gene: TRBV19; CDR3aa: CASSISAGEAFF; CDR3nt: TGTGCCAGTAGTATCTCGGCAGGGGAAGCTTTCTTT
abundance: -; d_gene: -; j_gene: TRBJ2-2; v_gene: TRBV7-2; CDR3aa: CASSLLRATNTGELFF; CDR3nt: TGTGCCAGCAGCTTACTCAGGGCGACGAACACCGGGGAGCTGTTTTTT
abundance: once; d_gene: TRBD2; j_gene: TRBJ2-5; v_gene: TRBV5-1; CDR3aa: CASSSGSGVVTQYF; CDR3nt: TGCGCCAGCAGCTCTGGTAGCGGGGTTGTGACCCAGTACTTC
abundance: -; d_gene: TRBD1; j_gene: TRBJ2-5; v_gene: TRBV2; CDR3aa: CASKTQGEVRGTQYF; CDR3nt: TGTGCCAGCAAGACACAGGGGGAGGTCCGAGGGACCCAGTACTTC
abundance: -; d_gene: -; j_gene: TRBJ2-4; v_gene: TRBV9; CDR3aa: CASSNSPAKNIQYF; CDR3nt: TGTGCCAGCAGTAACTCCCCAGCCAAAAACATTCAGTACTTC
abundance: -; d_gene: TRBD1; j_gene: TRBJ1-2; v_gene: TRBV5-4; CDR3aa: CASSLPHSGQGAYGYTF; CDR3nt: TGTGCCAGCAGCTTGCCACACTCGGGACAGGGGGCCTATGGCTACACCTTC
abundance: -; d_gene: -; j_gene: TRBJ2-2; v_gene: TRBV5-1; CDR3aa: CASSTDQASKLGELFF; CDR3nt: TGCGCCAGCAGCACGGATCAGGCTAGCAAACTGGGGGAGCTGTTTTTT
abundance: -; d_gene: -; j_gene: TRBJ2-7; v_gene: TRBV19; CDR3aa: CASSVGEGYEQYF; CDR3nt: TGTGCCAGTAGTGTGGGCGAGGGCTACGAGCAGTACTTC
abundance: -; d_gene: -; j_gene: TRBJ1-4; v_gene: TRBV18; CDR3aa: CASSPGGRQNEKLFF; CDR3nt: TGTGCCAGCTCACCCGGCGGGAGACAAAATGAAAAACTGTTTTTT
abundance: -; d_gene: TRBD2; j_gene: TRBJ2-1; v_gene: TRBV6-5; CDR3aa: CASSYVGGNYNEQFF; CDR3nt: TGTGCCAGCAGTTACGTGGGAGGGAATTACAATGAGCAGTTCTTC
abundance: -; d_gene: TRBD2; j_gene: TRBJ2-1; v_gene: TRBV5-3; CDR3aa: CARSELAAYNEQFF; CDR3nt: TGTGCCAGAAGCGAACTAGCGGCCTACAATGAGCAGTTCTTC
abundance: -; d_gene: TRBD2; j_gene: TRBJ2-1; v_gene: TRBV7-3; CDR3aa: CASSLTTLAGGSHEQFF; CDR3nt: TGTGCCAGCAGCTTAACGACGCTAGCGGGAGGGAGTCATGAGCAGTTCTTC
abundance: -; d_gene: -; j_gene: TRBJ2-2; v_gene: TRBV7-9; CDR3aa: CASSLRDSDRKGELFF; CDR3nt: TGTGCCAGCAGCCTGCGGGACTCCGACCGAAAAGGGGAGCTGTTTTTT
abundance: -; d_gene: -; j_gene: TRBJ1-2; v_gene: TRBV6-5; CDR3aa: CASSGQRYGYTF; CDR3nt: TGTGCCAGCAGCGGACAGAGATATGGCTACACCTTC